A selection of T cell receptor beta chains follows, all from one sample in a study of blood T cell repertoires in COVID-19. Generated by immunoSEQ multiplex PCR, the TCRdb table keeps only in-frame clones and is missing some. The profile shows about 130,000 clones, about 85% of them singletons. The specimen was peripheral blood. The receptors derive from a man in his fifties or sixties with acute or convalescent COVID-19. Each CDR3 is given without its conserved first and last residue. The order of the fields is D gene, V gene, clone size, J gene, CDR3 protein. The D gene is left open where the match is weak. Where a row states a size, it is once, few, many or the class of an expanded clone; other rows omit it.

d_call: TRBD1
v_call: TRBV7-8
clone_size: -
j_call: TRBJ1-2
cdr3_aa: ASSSRRGQPNGYT

d_call: -
v_call: TRBV6-5
clone_size: -
j_call: TRBJ2-1
cdr3_aa: ASSFLNGLHDEQF

d_call: TRBD2
v_call: TRBV7-9
clone_size: few
j_call: TRBJ2-1
cdr3_aa: ASSSTSGTYNEQF

d_call: TRBD1
v_call: TRBV5-1
clone_size: -
j_call: TRBJ1-1
cdr3_aa: ASSLVIGTGLPAF

d_call: -
v_call: TRBV19
clone_size: few
j_call: TRBJ1-1
cdr3_aa: ASSTLDAGSPEAF

d_call: -
v_call: TRBV19
clone_size: -
j_call: TRBJ2-3
cdr3_aa: ASSIGRDTQY

d_call: -
v_call: TRBV5-1
clone_size: -
j_call: TRBJ2-7
cdr3_aa: ASSTTPTGEQY

d_call: -
v_call: TRBV24-1
clone_size: -
j_call: TRBJ2-1
cdr3_aa: ATSNPTPTDNEQF

d_call: TRBD1
v_call: TRBV6-6
clone_size: -
j_call: TRBJ2-3
cdr3_aa: ASRNGTGPSTDTQY

d_call: -
v_call: TRBV5-1
clone_size: -
j_call: TRBJ1-5
cdr3_aa: ASSSDGNQPQH

d_call: -
v_call: TRBV27
clone_size: few
j_call: TRBJ2-7
cdr3_aa: ASSSGGQLYEQY

d_call: -
v_call: TRBV5-1
clone_size: -
j_call: TRBJ1-6
cdr3_aa: ASSLAGQSYNSPLH

d_call: -
v_call: TRBV7-2
clone_size: -
j_call: TRBJ2-5
cdr3_aa: ASSYGPARETQY

d_call: TRBD2
v_call: TRBV7-3
clone_size: -
j_call: TRBJ2-3
cdr3_aa: ASRRIRGSSGRRGADTQY

d_call: TRBD1
v_call: TRBV29-1
clone_size: -
j_call: TRBJ2-5
cdr3_aa: SVLAGGETQY

d_call: -
v_call: TRBV28
clone_size: -
j_call: TRBJ1-1
cdr3_aa: ASSTPPNTEAF

d_call: -
v_call: TRBV24-1
clone_size: -
j_call: TRBJ1-1
cdr3_aa: ATRSTGNTEAF

d_call: TRBD2
v_call: TRBV5-1
clone_size: once
j_call: TRBJ2-7
cdr3_aa: ASRRGTSGSGQY

d_call: -
v_call: TRBV20-1
clone_size: -
j_call: TRBJ2-1
cdr3_aa: SGNLVGEQF

d_call: TRBD1
v_call: TRBV5-1
clone_size: -
j_call: TRBJ2-1
cdr3_aa: ASSLGQGLSRVQF

d_call: -
v_call: TRBV5-1
clone_size: -
j_call: TRBJ1-1
cdr3_aa: ASRYRVDTEAF

d_call: TRBD1
v_call: TRBV28
clone_size: -
j_call: TRBJ2-5
cdr3_aa: ASSFSGTGARETQY

d_call: -
v_call: TRBV7-9
clone_size: -
j_call: TRBJ2-5
cdr3_aa: ASSFSFGGGGETQY

d_call: -
v_call: TRBV27
clone_size: -
j_call: TRBJ1-5
cdr3_aa: ASSLQGRYSNQPQH

d_call: -
v_call: TRBV5-1
clone_size: -
j_call: TRBJ1-5
cdr3_aa: ASSLVGGQPQH

d_call: TRBD1
v_call: TRBV3-1/TRBV3-2
clone_size: -
j_call: TRBJ1-1
cdr3_aa: ASRDREMTEAF

d_call: TRBD2
v_call: TRBV29-1
clone_size: -
j_call: TRBJ2-1
cdr3_aa: SVEGGRDNEQF

d_call: TRBD1
v_call: TRBV5-1
clone_size: -
j_call: TRBJ2-7
cdr3_aa: ASSLGQDYEQY

d_call: -
v_call: TRBV28
clone_size: -
j_call: TRBJ2-5
cdr3_aa: ASSGGSQETQY

d_call: TRBD2
v_call: TRBV4-1
clone_size: -
j_call: TRBJ2-5
cdr3_aa: ASSQDPGGSPTQY

d_call: TRBD1
v_call: TRBV27
clone_size: few
j_call: TRBJ1-5
cdr3_aa: ASSLLGWDRGNQPQH

d_call: -
v_call: TRBV5-1
clone_size: -
j_call: TRBJ2-7
cdr3_aa: ASAVLGGYEQY

d_call: -
v_call: TRBV12-3/TRBV12-4
clone_size: -
j_call: TRBJ1-1
cdr3_aa: ASSSDRSAAF

d_call: -
v_call: TRBV5-1
clone_size: -
j_call: TRBJ1-1
cdr3_aa: ASSQQGGRAEAF

d_call: -
v_call: TRBV20-1
clone_size: many
j_call: TRBJ1-5
cdr3_aa: SASPDQPQH

d_call: TRBD1
v_call: TRBV5-1
clone_size: once
j_call: TRBJ2-7
cdr3_aa: ASSPDRGFHEQY

d_call: TRBD1
v_call: TRBV9
clone_size: -
j_call: TRBJ1-3
cdr3_aa: ASSVGSGDRPLLGNTIY

d_call: TRBD1
v_call: TRBV15
clone_size: -
j_call: TRBJ1-6
cdr3_aa: ATSKGTGANSPLH

d_call: -
v_call: TRBV28
clone_size: once
j_call: TRBJ2-2
cdr3_aa: ASSRGGAGELF

d_call: TRBD1
v_call: TRBV28
clone_size: few
j_call: TRBJ1-1
cdr3_aa: ASSSGTGDYTEAF

d_call: -
v_call: TRBV19
clone_size: once
j_call: TRBJ1-5
cdr3_aa: ASSTGTAQPQH

d_call: TRBD2
v_call: TRBV4-2
clone_size: -
j_call: TRBJ2-1
cdr3_aa: ASSQVVGRLALAGAYNEQF